A selection of T cell receptor beta chains follows, all from one sample in a study of blood T cell repertoires in COVID-19. The data were produced by immunoSEQ multiplex PCR, yet TCRdb's version contains in-frame clones alone and is incomplete. The sample lists 36,000 or so clones; 88% were seen once. Sample: peripheral blood. Every receptor here comes from a woman in her 70s with active COVID-19. The CDR3 runs from the conserved cysteine through the conserved F or W. D genes are given only for firm matches. The size entry is marked missing in some rows and otherwise reads once, few, many or a size class.

V: TRBV10-3; D: NA; size: NA; J: TRBJ1-1; DNA: TGTGCCAGCCAGGGGACCGCTGAAGCTTTCTTT; CDR3: CASQGTAEAFF
V: TRBV11-3; D: TRBD2; size: few; J: TRBJ2-7; DNA: TGTGCCAGCAGCTCGAGCGGGGGAGATGCCTACGAGCAGTACTTC; CDR3: CASSSSGGDAYEQYF
V: TRBV28; D: TRBD1; size: few; J: TRBJ1-5; DNA: TGTGCCAGCAGTTTATCAGGGGGTAATCAGCCCCAGCATTTT; CDR3: CASSLSGGNQPQHF
V: TRBV30; D: NA; size: NA; J: TRBJ1-4; DNA: TGTGCCTGGAGTGCCAGGACAAATGAAAAACTGTTTTTT; CDR3: CAWSARTNEKLFF
V: TRBV7-8; D: TRBD2; size: NA; J: TRBJ2-3; DNA: TGTGCCAGCAGCTTAGTCCGAGCGGGGGCCTCCACAGATACGCAGTATTTT; CDR3: CASSLVRAGASTDTQYF
V: TRBV12-3/TRBV12-4; D: NA; size: few; J: TRBJ1-5; DNA: TGTGCCAGCAGTTTGGACTTCGATCAGCCCCAGCATTTT; CDR3: CASSLDFDQPQHF
V: TRBV28; D: NA; size: NA; J: TRBJ1-2; DNA: TGTGCCAGCAGAAACTTGGACAGTTATGGCTACACCTTC; CDR3: CASRNLDSYGYTF
V: TRBV30; D: NA; size: NA; J: TRBJ2-2; DNA: TGTGCCTGGAGTGTTAGGCAGGGCACCGGGGAGCTGTTTTTT; CDR3: CAWSVRQGTGELFF
V: TRBV3-1/TRBV3-2; D: NA; size: NA; J: TRBJ2-2; DNA: TGTGCCAGCAGCCAAGCTAGTAACACCGGGGAGCTGTTTTTT; CDR3: CASSQASNTGELFF
V: TRBV4-1; D: TRBD2; size: NA; J: TRBJ2-7; DNA: TGCGCCAGCAGAAGTGGACTAGCGGAGTCCTACGAGCAGTACTTC; CDR3: CASRSGLAESYEQYF
V: TRBV7-9; D: TRBD2; size: once; J: TRBJ2-3; DNA: TGTGCCAGCAGCTTCGGACTAGCCACAGATACGCAGTATTTT; CDR3: CASSFGLATDTQYF
V: TRBV6-4; D: NA; size: NA; J: TRBJ2-3; DNA: TGTGCCAGCAGTGTGACGGGGGGCGTTACAGATACGCAGTATTTT; CDR3: CASSVTGGVTDTQYF
V: TRBV5-4; D: NA; size: NA; J: TRBJ2-3; DNA: TGTGCCAGCAGCTCCCTCCCCGCAGATACGCAGTATTTT; CDR3: CASSSLPADTQYF
V: TRBV11-2; D: TRBD1; size: NA; J: TRBJ1-4; DNA: TGTGCCAGCAGCCCCGAGGGGACAGGGTCTGAAAAACTGTTTTTT; CDR3: CASSPEGTGSEKLFF
V: TRBV4-2; D: NA; size: NA; J: TRBJ2-7; DNA: TGTGCCAGCAGCCAAGATAACAACCCCGCCGAGCAGTACTTC; CDR3: CASSQDNNPAEQYF
V: TRBV30; D: TRBD1; size: medium-sized; J: TRBJ2-7; DNA: TGTGCCTGCGGGACAGCCTACGAGCAGTACTTC; CDR3: CACGTAYEQYF
V: TRBV11-2; D: NA; size: NA; J: TRBJ2-7; DNA: TGTGCCAGCAGCTTCCAACCTGGTGGCGGGACAGTCATCTACGAGCAGTACTTC; CDR3: CASSFQPGGGTVIYEQYF
V: TRBV11-3; D: NA; size: NA; J: TRBJ1-1; DNA: TGTGCCAGCAGCCCCGGGGGGCGGACTGAAGCTTTCTTT; CDR3: CASSPGGRTEAFF
V: TRBV2; D: NA; size: NA; J: TRBJ2-5; DNA: TGTGCCAGCCGAGGACTATACGGCACCGTAGGAGAGACCCAGTACTTC; CDR3: CASRGLYGTVGETQYF
V: TRBV12-3/TRBV12-4; D: NA; size: NA; J: TRBJ2-7; DNA: TGTGCCAGCAGTTTGCGGGAATGGTACGAGCAGTACTTC; CDR3: CASSLREWYEQYF
V: TRBV3-1/TRBV3-2; D: NA; size: NA; J: TRBJ2-2; DNA: TGTGCCAGCAGCCAAGGGGGGGGCGCGCTGTTTTTT; CDR3: CASSQGGGALFF
V: TRBV11-3; D: NA; size: NA; J: TRBJ2-5; DNA: TGTGCCAGCAGCTTAGGGAGGTCAGAGGGAGAGACCCAGTACTTC; CDR3: CASSLGRSEGETQYF
V: TRBV6-5; D: TRBD1; size: NA; J: TRBJ1-2; DNA: TGTGCCAGCAGTCGAGACAGGGATTATGGCTACACCTTC; CDR3: CASSRDRDYGYTF
V: TRBV3-1/TRBV3-2; D: TRBD2; size: NA; J: TRBJ2-3; DNA: TGTGCCAGCAGCCAAGATCCCGCGGGGGGTTTCTACACAGATACGCAGTATTTT; CDR3: CASSQDPAGGFYTDTQYF
V: TRBV7-2; D: TRBD1; size: once; J: TRBJ2-1; DNA: TGTGCCAGCAGCTTAGAAGGGGGCCATTCCTACAATGAGCAGTTCTTC; CDR3: CASSLEGGHSYNEQFF
V: TRBV11-2; D: TRBD2; size: NA; J: TRBJ2-7; DNA: TGTGCCAGCAGCCCGCGGGGGGCAAGCTCCTACGAGCAGTACTTC; CDR3: CASSPRGASSYEQYF
V: TRBV5-1; D: TRBD2; size: NA; J: TRBJ2-5; DNA: TGCGCCAGCAACCCCTCCCGGGGGGTAGAGACCCAGTACTTC; CDR3: CASNPSRGVETQYF
V: TRBV11-2; D: TRBD2; size: NA; J: TRBJ2-3; DNA: TGTGCCAGCAGCTTGGGGAGTAGCGGGACCTTTGATACGCAGTATTTT; CDR3: CASSLGSSGTFDTQYF
V: TRBV27; D: TRBD1; size: NA; J: TRBJ2-4; DNA: TGTGCCAGCCGAGGGACAGGAAAAAACATTCAGTACTTC; CDR3: CASRGTGKNIQYF
V: TRBV5-1; D: NA; size: NA; J: TRBJ2-3; DNA: TGCGCCAGCAGCCCCTCTCTGTCAGGCGCCACAGATACGCAGTATTTT; CDR3: CASSPSLSGATDTQYF
V: TRBV27; D: TRBD2; size: few; J: TRBJ2-2; DNA: TGTGCCAGCCGTCAGCGGGGGGGCCCCGGGGAGCTGTTTTTT; CDR3: CASRQRGGPGELFF
V: TRBV6-1; D: TRBD1; size: few; J: TRBJ1-2; DNA: TGTGCCAGCAGTGGGGGACAGGGGGCGCAGGCCGCCTATGGCTACACCTTC; CDR3: CASSGGQGAQAAYGYTF
V: TRBV6-5; D: NA; size: NA; J: TRBJ2-7; DNA: TGTGCCAGCAGTTACTCCCGGGAAGGGGAGCAGTACTTC; CDR3: CASSYSREGEQYF
V: TRBV11-2; D: NA; size: once; J: TRBJ2-1; DNA: TGTGCCAGCAGCTTAGCTTTCCTGATCAGGGGGGCCCACAATGAGCAGTTCTTC; CDR3: CASSLAFLIRGAHNEQFF
V: TRBV6-5; D: NA; size: NA; J: TRBJ2-5; DNA: TGTGCCACCGGGAATACAGGGTTGGAGACCCAGTACTTC; CDR3: CATGNTGLETQYF
V: TRBV9; D: TRBD2; size: NA; J: TRBJ2-1; DNA: TGTGCCAGCAGCGTGCGTAGCGGGGGTTACAATGAGCAGTTCTTC; CDR3: CASSVRSGGYNEQFF
V: TRBV27; D: NA; size: NA; J: TRBJ2-1; DNA: TGTGCCAGCAGGATACAGGGTCGGTTCTACAATGAGCAGTTCTTC; CDR3: CASRIQGRFYNEQFF
V: TRBV6-5; D: NA; size: NA; J: TRBJ2-2; DNA: TGTGCCAGCCGGGAATACACCGGGGAGCTGTTTTTT; CDR3: CASREYTGELFF
V: TRBV5-6; D: TRBD1; size: NA; J: TRBJ2-5; DNA: TGTGCCAGCAGCCTCGGGGAGACAGGGCGAGAGACCCAGTACTTC; CDR3: CASSLGETGRETQYF
V: TRBV9; D: NA; size: NA; J: TRBJ1-4; DNA: TGTGCCAGCAGCGTAGGAGGAACTAATGAAAAACTGTTTTTT; CDR3: CASSVGGTNEKLFF
V: TRBV21-1; D: NA; size: NA; J: TRBJ1-5; DNA: TGTGCCAGCAGCGCCGGGACAGGGGACAGCAATCAGCCCCAGCATTTT; CDR3: CASSAGTGDSNQPQHF
V: TRBV12-5; D: NA; size: NA; J: TRBJ1-1; DNA: TGTGCTAGTGGTTTGGAGGTGGGCACTGCTATGAACACTGAAGCTTTCTTT; CDR3: CASGLEVGTAMNTEAFF
V: TRBV15; D: TRBD2; size: NA; J: TRBJ2-7; DNA: TGTGCCACCAGTCTCTTAGCGGGGGGAGGGTACGAGCAGTACTTC; CDR3: CATSLLAGGGYEQYF
V: TRBV15; D: TRBD1; size: once; J: TRBJ2-3; DNA: TGTGCCACCAGCAGAGCAGGGGGCCTAGGCACAGATACGCAGTATTTT; CDR3: CATSRAGGLGTDTQYF
V: TRBV6-1; D: NA; size: NA; J: TRBJ2-7; DNA: TGTGCCAGCAGTGAAGGAGCGACAGACTCCTACGAGCAGTACTTC; CDR3: CASSEGATDSYEQYF
V: TRBV27; D: TRBD2; size: NA; J: TRBJ2-3; DNA: TGTGCCAGCAGTTCGTGGACTAGCGGCCACACAGATACGCAGTATTTT; CDR3: CASSSWTSGHTDTQYF
V: TRBV5-4; D: TRBD2; size: NA; J: TRBJ2-1; DNA: TGTGCCAGCAGCCCCGGGACTAGCGGGGGGCCATACAATGAGCAGTTCTTC; CDR3: CASSPGTSGGPYNEQFF
V: TRBV11-3; D: NA; size: NA; J: TRBJ2-3; DNA: TGTGCCAGCAGCTTAGTCGCACCAGGGAGCACAGATACGCAGTATTTT; CDR3: CASSLVAPGSTDTQYF
V: TRBV7-6; D: NA; size: NA; J: TRBJ2-5; DNA: TGTGCTTCTCAACTGGCAGGGTTATTAGAGACCCAGTACTTC; CDR3: CASQLAGLLETQYF
V: TRBV6-1; D: NA; size: NA; J: TRBJ1-4; DNA: TGTGCCAGCAGTGAACGGGGGGGTCTTCCCAGGAGTGAAAAACTGTTTTTT; CDR3: CASSERGGLPRSEKLFF
V: TRBV19; D: TRBD1; size: NA; J: TRBJ1-4; DNA: TGTGCCAGTGCCGGACAGGCAACTAATGAAAAACTGTTTTTT; CDR3: CASAGQATNEKLFF
V: TRBV7-9; D: NA; size: NA; J: TRBJ2-3; DNA: TGTGCCAGCAGCTTGTCCGACTCGACAGATACGCAGTATTTT; CDR3: CASSLSDSTDTQYF
V: TRBV7-2; D: NA; size: NA; J: TRBJ1-5; DNA: TGTGCCAGCAGCTCCGAGGGAATGTTGCCCCAGCATTTT; CDR3: CASSSEGMLPQHF